The 29 T cell receptor beta chains reported below all come from one sample, sequenced in a study of vaccination effects on CD4 cells after COVID-19. Before sequencing, viral peptide pools were used by the ViraFEST assay to expand antigen-specific CD4+ T cells. With roughly 9 days of culture completed, CD4+ T cells were isolated. The method was immunoSEQ multiplex PCR; TCRdb's version includes in-frame clones alone and lacks a portion of them. The repertoire has 70,000 to 95,000 clones, approximately 74% of them found once; the top ten carry 1.5% to 2%. These receptors' targets are unknown. The source material was CD4+ T cells from PBMCs cultured with HCoV-229E spike peptides, sampled before COVID-19 vaccination. The origin of the receptors is a human donor who received a COVID-19 vaccine.

The chain links TRBV28 to TRBJ2-3, with D perhaps given as TRBD1 or TRBD2 (5 bases each). The CDR3 length is 16 residues. Trimming took 3 bases from V and 1 from J, leaving 14 bases between them. Per the germline V gene, CDR1 is MDHEN and CDR2 is SYDVKM. The CDR3 spells CASSFRDLTGTDTQYF. CDR3 in DNA: TGTGCCAGCAGTTTCCGGGACCTAACGGGCACAGATACGCAGTATTTT.

The J gene is TRBJ2-7, the V gene TRBV6-2 or TRBV6-3; the D is unclear. CDR3 size: 13 residues. Germline CDR1 is MNHEY and CDR2 is SVGEGT. The V gene lost 4 bases and the J gene lost 11 bases, with 18 bases spanning the gap. CDR3 in amino acids: CASSSGRVFGEYV. DNA of the CDR3: TGTGCCAGCAGTTCTGGGCGAGTTTTTGGGGAGTACGTC.

This rearrangement joins TRBV10-2 to TRBJ1-2, with D possibly being TRBD1 (6 bases). V was cut by 2 bases and J by 4 bases, with 8 bases left in between. The CDR3 consists of 13 residues. CDR1 WSHSY and CDR2 SAAADI come from the germline V gene. The CDR3 sequence is CASSETGTYGYTF. CDR3 nucleotides: TGCGCCAGCAGTGAGACAGGGACCTATGGCTACACCTTC.

The rearrangement links TRBV10-2 to TRBJ2-1, with D maybe TRBD1 (5 bases). The CDR3 extends over 16 amino acids. CDR1 and CDR2 from the germline V gene are WSHSY and SAAADI. Between the trimmed V and J ends, which lost 8 bases and 4 bases, there was a span of 21 bases. CDR3 DNA sequence: TGCGCCAGCCGAGGAATTATGTCAGGGCTGTACAATGAGCAGTTCTTC. Its translation: CASRGIMSGLYNEQFF.

This sequence joins TRBV10-1 and TRBJ1-3; D remains unclear. The ends were cut back, 2 bases at V and 0 bases at J, with 8 bases in the middle. The CDR3 has 15 residues. CDR1 and CDR2 from the germline V gene are WNHNN and SYGVQD (reference sequence). The CDR3 sequence: CASSERILSGNTIYF. The CDR3 bases are TGCGCCAGCAGTGAGCGAATTCTCTCTGGAAACACCATATATTTT.

The V call is TRBV6-5, the J call TRBJ1-1; D is possibly TRBD1 (6 bases). Trimming removed 7 bases from V and 3 bases from J, with 18 bases in between. Per germline, CDR1 MNHEY and CDR2 SVGAGI. The CDR3 is 15 residues long. The CDR3 is CASIPSNQGYTEAFF. CDR3 sequence (DNA): TGTGCCAGCATCCCCAGTAACCAGGGGTACACTGAAGCTTTCTTT.

J is TRBJ1-2 and V is TRBV6-5; weak D call: TRBD1 (6 bases). V was trimmed by 6 bases and J by 4 bases, leaving 15 bases between them. Germline assignment: CDR1 MNHEY and CDR2 SVGAGI. CDR3 length: 14 amino acids. The CDR3 here is CASRIQGNSYGYTF. The CDR3 coding sequence is TGTGCCAGCAGGATACAGGGAAATAGCTATGGCTACACCTTC.

The V gene is TRBV5-1, the J gene TRBJ2-3; D unresolved. CDR3 size: 11 residues. Germline V gene sequence: CDR1 SGHRS, CDR2 YFSETQ. V was clipped by 2 bases and J by 4 bases, with 2 bases between them. Written as DNA, the CDR3 is TGCGCCAGCAGCTTAGCAGATACGCAGTATTTT. This translates into CASSLADTQYF.

The CDR3 region is CASSRGQGDENTEAFF. CDR3 DNA sequence: TGTGCCAGCAGTCGTGGACAGGGCGACGAAAACACTGAAGCTTTCTTT. V gene TRBV6-6 combines with J gene TRBJ1-1, with 8 bases identical to TRBD1. The junction had 10 bases not matched to a gene; V was cut back by 5 bases and J by 2 bases. The germline V gene has CDR1 MNHNY and CDR2 SVGAGI (reference sequence). This CDR3 has 16 amino acids.

The chain links TRBV2 to TRBJ2-3, with 10 bases identical to TRBD2. This CDR3 spans 14 amino acids. The ends lost 6 bases at V and 4 bases at J; junction bases unmatched: 4. CDR1 and CDR2 from the germline V gene are SNHLY and FYNNEI. The CDR3 here is CASSQTSGADTQYF. In nucleotides, the CDR3 is TGTGCCAGCAGCCAAACTAGCGGGGCAGATACGCAGTATTTT.

This sequence joins TRBV29-1 and TRBJ1-2; possible D gene TRBD1, 5 bases. The CDR3 length is 14 residues. The V end was cut by 0 bases, the J end by 4 bases, with 12 bases between. Per the germline V gene, CDR1 is SQVTM and CDR2 is ANQGSEA. DNA for the CDR3: TGCAGCGTTGAAGATCAGGGTCTAGGCTATGGCTACACCTTC. It translates to CSVEDQGLGYGYTF.

The V gene is TRBV7-2, the J gene TRBJ1-1; 8 nucleotides agree with TRBD1. This CDR3 has 15 amino acids. The J segment lost 3 bases and the V segment lost 5 bases, leaving 8 bases of the junction unmatched. Germline V gives CDR1 SGHTA, CDR2 FQGNSA. CDR3 in DNA: TGTGCCAGCAGCCCCTCGGGACAGGCGTACACTGAAGCTTTCTTT. This gives the protein CASSPSGQAYTEAFF.

In its sample, this clone was seen once. This chain uses TRBV5-8 with TRBJ1-4; perhaps TRBD1 as D (6 bases). The CDR3 consists of 15 residues. Trimming shortened V by 0 bases and J by 7 bases, and 13 bases separated the two germline ends. Germline V gene lookup returns CDR1 SGHTS and CDR2 YDEGEE. The CDR3 spells CASSLGYGGTEKLFF. The CDR3 nucleotides read TGTGCCAGCAGCTTGGGCTACGGGGGCACTGAAAAACTGTTTTTT.

This chain connects TRBV4-1 to TRBJ2-2; TRBD2 is a possible D gene (6 bases). Trimming pared 3 bases from V and 5 bases from J, leaving 7 bases between. The CDR3 contains 13 residues. Germline V gene data show CDR1 as MGHRA and CDR2 as YSYEKL. This CDR3 reads CASSHSGTGELFF. As DNA, the CDR3 is TGCGCCAGCAGCCACAGCGGGACCGGGGAGCTGTTTTTT.

This clone appeared a few times. The chain employs TRBV5-5 and TRBJ1-2; TRBD1 matches at 8 bases. V lost 4 bases, J lost 4 bases, and 9 bases stayed unmatched. The CDR3 totals 15 residues. Per the germline V gene, CDR1 is SGHKS and CDR2 is YYEKEE (reference sequence). The CDR3 region is CASSRQLTGVYGYTF. CDR3 coding DNA: TGTGCCAGCAGCCGGCAATTGACAGGGGTCTATGGCTACACCTTC. The variable domain in full, completed from reference TRBV5-5 and TRBJ1-2, reads DAGVTQSPTHLIKTRGQQVTLRCSPISGHKSVSWYQQVLGQGPQFIFQYYEKEERGRGNFPDRFSARQFPNYSSELNVNALLLGDSALYLCASSRQLTGVYGYTFGSGTRLTVV.

The chain carries TRBV20-1 and TRBJ2-3; tentatively, D is TRBD2 (7 bases). The CDR3 consists of 14 residues. The germline V and J ends were trimmed by 3 bases and 4 bases, with 14 bases remaining between them. Germline CDR1 is DFQATT and CDR2 is SNEGSKA (reference sequence). The CDR3 DNA sequence: TGCAGTGCTAGTAGGGGGGGGGCGGCAGATACGCAGTATTTT. The encoded protein is CSASRGGAADTQYF.

The chain recombines TRBV2 with TRBJ2-3, with 10 nucleotides matching TRBD2. The CDR3 is 15 amino acids. The junction had 8 bases not matched to a gene; V was cut back by 6 bases and J by 5 bases. Per germline, CDR1 SNHLY and CDR2 FYNNEI. The CDR3 bases are TGTGCCAGCAGCGCGCTAGCGGGGGTCCTAGATACGCAGTATTTT. Its translation: CASSALAGVLDTQYF.

This chain links TRBV2 with TRBJ1-6; TRBD1 matches at 7 bases. Germline values: CDR1 SNHLY, CDR2 FYNNEI. V lost 5 bases, J lost 3 bases, and 7 bases stayed unmatched. This CDR3 contains 16 residues. CDR3 nucleotides: TGTGCCAGCAGTCGAGCCGGGACAGTCTATAATTCACCCCTCCACTTT. This sequence encodes CASSRAGTVYNSPLHF. The whole variable domain, filled in from reference TRBV2 and TRBJ1-6, reads EPEVTQTPSHQVTQMGQEVILRCVPISNHLYFYWYRQILGQKVEFLVSFYNNEISEKSEIFDDQFSVERPDGSNFTLKIRSTKLEDSAMYFCASSRAGTVYNSPLHFGNGTRLTVT.

The chain has TRBV18 and TRBJ1-3; D uncertain. CDR1 is KGHSH, CDR2 LQKENI, per germline. The ends were cut back, 4 bases at V and 0 bases at J, with 10 bases in the middle. The CDR3 runs to 15 residues. The CDR3 coding sequence is TGTGCCAGCTCACTCGGAGGGTCCTCTGGAAACACCATATATTTT. Protein: CASSLGGSSGNTIYF.

The J gene is TRBJ2-2, the V gene TRBV10-3; 9 bases map to TRBD2. Germline assignment: CDR1 ENHRY and CDR2 SYGVKD. This CDR3 is 17 amino acids long. V lost 0 bases, J lost 3 bases, and 5 bases stayed unmatched. The CDR3 DNA follows: TGTGCCATCAGTGAGTCGGAAGCGGGGGGCCACACCGGGGAGCTGTTTTTT. Protein: CAISESEAGGHTGELFF.

This clone showed up just a few times. J is TRBJ2-1 and V is TRBV6-1; D not resolved. The CDR3 is 11 amino acids. V lost 3 bases and J 7 bases, leaving 4 bases between the germline ends. CDR1 and CDR2 (germline): MNHNS, SASEGT. This chain's CDR3 is CASSEGNEQFF. The CDR3 DNA sequence: TGTGCCAGCAGTGAGGGGAATGAGCAGTTCTTC.

The J gene is TRBJ2-3, the V gene TRBV27, with 9 bases matching TRBD2. The ends lost 6 bases at V and 1 base at J; junction bases unmatched: 2. Germline-derived CDR1 and CDR2 are MNHEY and SMNVEV (reference sequence). The CDR3 length is 14 residues. The CDR3: CASSASGGTDTQYF. CDR3 DNA: TGTGCCAGCAGCGCTAGCGGGGGCACAGATACGCAGTATTTT.

The table lists this clone with a few counts. The rearrangement uses TRBV30 and TRBJ1-2; maybe TRBD1 (5 bases). The CDR3 sequence is 14 residues long. Germline V gene data show CDR1 as GTSNPN and CDR2 as SVGIG (reference sequence). Trimming pared 3 bases from V and 3 bases from J, leaving 14 bases between. CDR3 protein: CAWRVLDSYYGYTF. CDR3 DNA sequence: TGTGCCTGGAGGGTATTAGACAGCTACTATGGCTACACCTTC.

This clone was recorded a few times. J is TRBJ1-6 and V is TRBV18; D remains ambiguous. The length of the CDR3 is 13 residues. Germline V CDR1 and CDR2: KGHSH, LQKENI. Trimming left V 3 bases short and J 6 bases short, with 6 bases between. Here the CDR3 reads CASSPDINSPLHF. The DNA for the CDR3 is TGTGCCAGCTCACCCGACATTAATTCACCCCTCCACTTT.

This chain uses TRBV19 with TRBJ2-3; no definite D call. There are 15 residues in the CDR3. Germline-derived CDR1 and CDR2 are LNHDA and SQIVND (reference sequence). Trimming cost V 3 bases and J 0 bases, with 10 bases left between them. In DNA, the CDR3 is TGTGCCAGTAGTATCCGGCGGATTAGCACAGATACGCAGTATTTT. It is translated as CASSIRRISTDTQYF.

This clone was recorded only once. The V call is TRBV24-1, the J call TRBJ2-5; TRBD2 is a possible D gene (5 bases). The CDR3 is 15 amino acids. The germline V gene encodes CDR1 KGHDR and CDR2 SFDVKD. Trimming pared 4 bases from V and 4 bases from J, leaving 15 bases between. This CDR3 reads CATSDPGIDGETQYF. The CDR3 coding sequence is TGTGCCACCAGTGACCCCGGGATCGACGGAGAGACCCAGTACTTC.

This clone has a handful of counts. This chain links TRBV5-1 with TRBJ2-1; D is unclear. V lost 0 bases and J lost 5, with 9 bases in between. CDR1 and CDR2 from the germline V gene are SGHRS and YFSETQ. This CDR3 spans 14 amino acids. CDR3 bases: TGCGCCAGCAGCTTGGGGGCTCGAGACAATGAGCAGTTCTTC. Translation gives CASSLGARDNEQFF. Combining the CDR3 with reference TRBV5-1 and TRBJ2-1 gives the whole variable domain KAGVTQTPRYLIKTRGQQVTLSCSPISGHRSVSWYQQTPGQGLQFLFEYFSETQRNKGNFPGRFSGRQFSNSRSEMNVSTLELGDSALYLCASSLGARDNEQFFGPGTRLTVL.

J is TRBJ2-5 and V is TRBV30, with 12 bases fitting TRBD2. V shed 0 bases and J 4 bases; nucleotides not matched to a gene: 3. Germline CDR1 and CDR2: GTSNPN and SVGIG (reference sequence). The length of the CDR3 is 15 residues. CDR3 protein: CAWSVTGLAGETQYF. DNA of the CDR3: TGTGCCTGGAGTGTAACGGGACTAGCGGGAGAGACCCAGTACTTC.

CDR3 DNA sequence: TGCGCCAGCAGCGTGTCCCCCGGGGACTATGGCTACACCTTC. Its translation is CASSVSPGDYGYTF. The chain links TRBV5-1 to TRBJ1-2; D call uncertain. This CDR3 is built from 14 residues. The germline V gene encodes CDR1 SGHRS and CDR2 YFSETQ. The ends were cut back, 4 bases at V and 3 bases at J, with 13 bases in the middle.